The 28 T cell receptor beta chains below were found in one sample sequenced in a study of cytomegalovirus exposure and HLA in healthy donors (dated by TCRdb to 2015 to 2018). Library preparation was by the immunoSEQ multiplex PCR assay. For the multiplex PCR, a mixture combining 60 forward primers for TCR Vbeta segments and 13 reverse primers for TCR Jbeta segments was used. Drawn from immuneACCESS, this table holds only the in-frame rearrangements with V and J called that TCRdb kept. Clones are partly lost; checked studies trace under half to an unresolved V gene and leave the rest unexplained. The sample table holds 80,000 to 100,000 clones. About 0.5% of the sample belongs to the ten largest clones. Input material: PBMCs. These receptors all stem from a man over 45 in good health and CMV-seronegative.

V gene TRBV6-1 combines with J gene TRBJ1-1, with D hard to call. This CDR3 spans 14 amino acids. The germline CDR1 and CDR2 sequences are MNHNS and SASEGT. V lost 5 bases to trimming and J lost 2 bases, with 12 bases between them. The CDR3 sequence: CASSHKGVNTEAFF. CDR3 DNA: TGTGCCAGCAGTCACAAGGGAGTAAACACTGAAGCTTTCTTT.

The chain combines TRBV5-6 with TRBJ1-2; no clear D gene. The ends were cut back, 0 bases at V and 5 bases at J, with 14 bases in the middle. The CDR3 is 15 residues long. Germline V lookup: CDR1 SGHDT, CDR2 YYEEEE. Written as DNA, the CDR3 is TGTGCCAGCAGCTTGGTCGGACGGCCGGGGTATGGCTACACCTTC. Translating gives CASSLVGRPGYGYTF.

The rearrangement uses TRBV7-9 and TRBJ2-3; D perhaps matches TRBD1 (5 bases). The V end was cut by 1 base, the J end by 6 bases, with 11 bases between. This CDR3 spans 14 amino acids. Germline V lookup: CDR1 SEHNR, CDR2 FQNEAQ (reference sequence). CDR3 bases: TGTGCCAGCAGCTTAGGCGCAGGGCACGATACGCAGTATTTT. It translates to CASSLGAGHDTQYF.

CDR3 DNA sequence: TGCGCCAGCAGCTTTGACCCAGGGAAGGAAAAACTGTTTTTT. It translates to CASSFDPGKEKLFF. The chain is built from TRBV5-1 and TRBJ1-4, with D perhaps matching TRBD1 (5 bases). The CDR3 runs 14 residues. Germline V gene sequence: CDR1 SGHRS, CDR2 YFSETQ. V was cut by 2 bases and J by 8 bases, with 13 bases left in between.

J is TRBJ1-1 and V is TRBV5-6; D is ambiguous. Germline V gives CDR1 SGHDT, CDR2 YYEEEE. The CDR3 spans 11 residues. V was trimmed by 4 bases and J by 5 bases, leaving 6 bases between them. The CDR3 DNA is TGTGCCAGCAGCCAAGCGACTGAAGCTTTCTTT. Amino acids: CASSQATEAFF.

This chain connects TRBV5-1 to TRBJ1-4; TRBD1 might be the D (5 bases). From germline, CDR1 is SGHRS and CDR2 YFSETQ. CDR3 length: 16 residues. V lost 2 bases, J lost 3 bases, and 14 bases lay in between. The DNA for the CDR3 is TGCGCCAGCAGCTTCTCCGGGGGGTCAGCTAATGAAAAACTGTTTTTT. Encoded protein: CASSFSGGSANEKLFF.

The chain is built from TRBV7-9 and TRBJ2-1, with D maybe TRBD2 (7 bases). The CDR3 spans 16 residues. The V end was cut by 6 bases, the J end by 1 base, with 16 bases between. Looked up from germline, CDR1 is SEHNR and CDR2 is FQNEAQ (reference sequence). The DNA of the CDR3 is TGTGCCAGCAGTCCTGCGGGGGCTTGGTCCTACAATGAGCAGTTCTTC. This encodes CASSPAGAWSYNEQFF.

A word on this clone: An end of the junction does not agree with germline; a read error may underlie this. The gene calls are TRBV6-1 and TRBJ1-5, with D hard to call. This CDR3 contains 18 residues. Looked up from germline, CDR1 is MNHNS and CDR2 is SASEGT. CDR3 sequence (DNA): TGTGCCAGCAGTGAAGCAACTGGGCGGAGGATTAGCGATCAGCCCCAGCATTTT. It specifies CASSEATGRRISDQPQHF.

The rearrangement joins TRBV7-2 to TRBJ1-5; 10 bases fit TRBD1. V was clipped by 5 bases and J by 5 bases; unmatched bases: 6. Per the germline V gene, CDR1 is SGHTA and CDR2 is FQGNSA. CDR3 length equals 15 residues. The CDR3 nucleotides read TGTGCCAGCAGCCCAAGACAGGGGGCATATCAGCCCCAGCATTTT. As protein: CASSPRQGAYQPQHF.

The chain combines TRBV4-2 with TRBJ1-1, with a possible D match to TRBD1 (5 bases). V dropped 1 base and J dropped 5 bases, with 11 bases sitting between them. The CDR3 has 14 amino acids. The germline V gene has CDR1 LGHNA and CDR2 YNFKEQ. CDR3 residues: CASSQGGGVTEAFF. DNA of the CDR3: TGTGCCAGCAGCCAAGGTGGGGGGGTAACTGAAGCTTTCTTT.

The genes are TRBV27 and TRBJ2-5; TRBD1 matches at 7 bases. V was pared by 5 bases and J by 5 bases, with 5 bases of the junction left unmatched. Germline values: CDR1 MNHEY, CDR2 SMNVEV (reference sequence). The CDR3 runs 13 residues. CDR3 in amino acids: CASSRQGRETQYF. The CDR3 nucleotides read TGTGCCAGCAGTAGACAGGGAAGGGAGACCCAGTACTTC.

V gene TRBV4-1 combines with J gene TRBJ2-5, with 10 bases fitting TRBD2. CDR1 is MGHRA, CDR2 YSYEKL, per germline. J was trimmed by 4 bases and V by 4 bases; bases with no gene match: 12. This CDR3 has 17 residues. The CDR3, as DNA: TGCGCCAGCAGCCTTGTTCCAAGCGGGGGGGCCCGAGAGACCCAGTACTTC. It codes for CASSLVPSGGARETQYF.

This sequence joins TRBV28 and TRBJ1-1, with D unclear. CDR1 is MDHEN and CDR2 is SYDVKM in the germline V gene. V was trimmed by 7 bases and J by 4 bases, leaving 16 bases between them. CDR3 length: 14 amino acids. The CDR3 DNA follows: TGTGCCAGCACTCTCCGGGGTTCGGGCACTGAAGCTTTCTTT. Translating it yields CASTLRGSGTEAFF. Drawing the rest from reference TRBV28 and TRBJ1-1, the complete variable domain is DVKVTQSSRYLVKRTGEKVFLECVQDMDHENMFWYRQDPGLGLRLIYFSYDVKMKEKGDIPEGYSVSREKKERFSLILESASTNQTSMYLCASTLRGSGTEAFFGQGTRLTVV.

This chain connects TRBV5-1 to TRBJ2-7; no firm D call. V lost 4 bases, J lost 5 bases, and 19 bases lay in between. The germline gives CDR1 SGHRS, CDR2 YFSETQ. CDR3 length equals 15 residues. CDR3 in DNA: TGCGCCAGCAGCCCCCCGACAACTTCTCGTCACGAGCAGTACTTC. Amino acids: CASSPPTTSRHEQYF.

The chain uses TRBV2 and TRBJ1-5; TRBD1 matches at 8 bases. Trimming at V came to 7 bases and at J to 6 bases, leaving 11 bases not matched to a gene. This CDR3 has 15 residues. Per germline, CDR1 SNHLY and CDR2 FYNNEI. CDR3 in DNA: TGTGCCAGCACCCAGACAGGGGTAGGGAGTCAGCCCCAGCATTTT. Translation: CASTQTGVGSQPQHF.

DNA of the CDR3: TGTGCCAGCAGTGGGAGGTTGGACAGTAGTGAGCAGTTCTTC. Amino acids: CASSGRLDSSEQFF. This rearrangement joins TRBV6-4 to TRBJ2-1, with TRBD1 as a possible D gene (6 bases). The CDR3 has 14 residues. Trimming removed 4 bases at V and 9 bases at J, with 16 bases between. Germline V lookup: CDR1 MRHNA, CDR2 SNTAGT.

The chain employs TRBV19 and TRBJ2-7, with 12 bases lining up with TRBD1. Germline V CDR1 and CDR2: LNHDA, SQIVND (reference sequence). V gave up 5 bases and J gave up 7 bases; unmatched junction bases: 9. This CDR3 comprises 15 residues. The CDR3: CASSGTGQGAWEQYF. The CDR3 DNA reads TGTGCCAGTAGTGGTACGGGACAGGGGGCTTGGGAGCAGTACTTC.

The chain recombines TRBV30 with TRBJ2-1, with 9 positions matching TRBD2. The germline CDR1 and CDR2 sequences are GTSNPN and SVGIG (reference sequence). V gave up 4 bases and J gave up 14 bases; unmatched junction bases: 6. The CDR3 extends over 11 amino acids. The CDR3 here is CAWKAGGRKFF. CDR3 in DNA: TGTGCCTGGAAGGCGGGGGGGCGGAAGTTCTTC.

The rearrangement links TRBV10-1 to TRBJ2-7, with TRBD1 identical over 10 bases. The CDR3 spans 13 residues. Losses at the gene ends were 8 bases for V and 2 bases for J; bases not matched to a gene: 3. CDR1 is WNHNN, CDR2 SYGVQD, per germline (reference sequence). The CDR3: CASGQGEPYEQYF. The DNA of the CDR3 is TGCGCCAGCGGACAGGGGGAACCCTACGAGCAGTACTTC.

V usage is TRBV7-2 and J usage is TRBJ1-4, with 12 bases identical to TRBD1. The CDR3 covers 14 residues. Germline V gives CDR1 SGHTA, CDR2 FQGNSA. V gave up 5 bases and J gave up 7 bases; unmatched junction bases: 2. The CDR3: CASSGDRGPEKLFF. The CDR3 nucleotides read TGTGCCAGCAGCGGGGACAGGGGGCCTGAAAAACTGTTTTTT. Looking up the rest from reference TRBV7-2 and TRBJ1-4 gives the full variable domain: GAGVSQSPSNKVTEKGKDVELRCDPISGHTALYWYRQSLGQGLEFLIYFQGNSAPDKSGLPSDRFSAERTGGSVSTLTIQRTQQEDSAVYLCASSGDRGPEKLFFGSGTQLSVL.

The chain joins TRBV6-6 to TRBJ1-2; 8 bases match TRBD1. CDR1 and CDR2 (germline): MNHNY, SVGAGI (reference sequence). The V segment lost 5 bases and the J segment 2 bases; nucleotides outside the gene matches: 4. CDR3 length: 14 residues. CDR3 sequence (DNA): TGTGCCAGCAGTCAGGACAGGGTAAACTATGGCTACACCTTC. Residues: CASSQDRVNYGYTF.

The chain has TRBV18 and TRBJ2-5; TRBD2 aligns across 8 bases. This CDR3 has 15 amino acids. V was clipped by 3 bases and J by 4 bases; unmatched bases: 7. Germline CDR1 and CDR2: KGHSH and LQKENI. The CDR3: CASSPLGGGTETQYF. The CDR3 nucleotides read TGTGCCAGCTCACCTCTCGGCGGGGGGACAGAGACCCAGTACTTC.

The V gene is TRBV9, the J gene TRBJ2-1; the match to TRBD1 covers 8 bases. The CDR3 length is 12 residues. J was trimmed by 16 bases and V by 3 bases; bases with no gene match: 9. Germline-derived CDR1 and CDR2 are SGDLS and YYNGEE. The CDR3 DNA is TGTGCCAGCAGCGACTGGACAGGGAGTACATTCTTC. Amino acid sequence: CASSDWTGSTFF. The variable domain in full, completed from reference TRBV9 and TRBJ2-1, reads DSGVTQTPKHLITATGQRVTLRCSPRSGDLSVYWYQQSLDQGLQFLIQYYNGEERAKGNILERFSAQQFPDLHSELNLSSLELGDSALYFCASSDWTGSTFFGPGTRLTVL.

This chain links TRBV5-6 with TRBJ2-5, with TRBD1 matching 7 bases. Trimming removed 3 bases from V and 4 bases from J; junction bases left unmatched: 6. Germline CDR1 reads SGHDT; CDR2 reads YYEEEE. The CDR3 length is 14 residues. The CDR3 DNA reads TGTGCCAGCAGCTACAGGGGTACCATAGAGACCCAGTACTTC. Translating gives CASSYRGTIETQYF.

The chain combines TRBV9 with TRBJ1-1, with 7 bases matching TRBD1. CDR3 length: 17 residues. Germline CDR1 and CDR2: SGDLS and YYNGEE. The trim removed 0 bases at V and 1 base at J, leaving 9 bases unmatched. DNA for the CDR3: TGTGCCAGCAGCGTAGGAGGGACAGAGCAATCGAACACTGAAGCTTTCTTT. The encoded protein is CASSVGGTEQSNTEAFF.

The gene calls are TRBV9 and TRBJ2-1, with a weak D call TRBD2 (5 bases). The CDR3 extends over 18 amino acids. CDR1 is SGDLS and CDR2 is YYNGEE in the germline V gene. V was shortened by 0 bases and J by 1 base, with 17 bases between the two germline ends. Here the CDR3 DNA reads TGTGCCAGCAGCGTAGAGCTTGGGGAGCTGAGATCCTACAATGAGCAGTTCTTC. Translating gives CASSVELGELRSYNEQFF.

V usage is TRBV30 and J usage is TRBJ1-2, with a weak D call TRBD1 (6 bases). This CDR3 region has 13 residues. Per germline, CDR1 GTSNPN and CDR2 SVGIG (reference sequence). V was trimmed by 7 bases and J by 3 bases, leaving 15 bases between them. This CDR3 is CAFDRGGDYGYTF. Written as DNA, the CDR3 is TGTGCCTTCGACAGAGGGGGTGACTATGGCTACACCTTC. Complete variable domain (other parts from reference TRBV30 and TRBJ1-2): SQTIHQWPATLVQPVGSPLSLECTVEGTSNPNLYWYRQAAGRGLQLLFYSVGIGQISSEVPQNLSASRPQDRQFILSSKKLLLSDSGFYLCAFDRGGDYGYTFGSGTRLTVV.

This chain uses TRBV7-2 with TRBJ2-7; 9 nucleotides line up with TRBD2. The CDR3 consists of 13 residues. CDR1 and CDR2 (germline): SGHTA, FQGNSA. With 5 bases clipped from V and 3 bases from J, the junction kept 2 bases outside the gene matches. The CDR3 coding sequence is TGTGCCAGCAGCATTAGCGGGAGCTACGAGCAGTACTTC. The encoded protein is CASSISGSYEQYF. The variable domain in full, completed from reference TRBV7-2 and TRBJ2-7, reads GAGVSQSPSNKVTEKGKDVELRCDPISGHTALYWYRQSLGQGLEFLIYFQGNSAPDKSGLPSDRFSAERTGGSVSTLTIQRTQQEDSAVYLCASSISGSYEQYFGPGTRLTVT.